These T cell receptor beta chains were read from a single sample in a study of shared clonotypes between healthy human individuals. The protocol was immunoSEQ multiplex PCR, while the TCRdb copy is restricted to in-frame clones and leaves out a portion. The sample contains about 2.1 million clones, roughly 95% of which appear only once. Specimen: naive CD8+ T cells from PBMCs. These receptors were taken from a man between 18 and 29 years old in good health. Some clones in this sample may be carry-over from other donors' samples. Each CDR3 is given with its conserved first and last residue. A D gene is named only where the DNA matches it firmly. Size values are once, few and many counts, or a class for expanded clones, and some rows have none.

cdr3_aa: CASSLTAPNNEQFF
cdr3_nt: TGTGCCAGCAGTCTAACGGCGCCTAACAATGAGCAGTTCTTC
v_call: TRBV27
j_call: TRBJ2-1
clone_size: NA
d_call: NA

cdr3_aa: CASSLGTGTNEQYF
cdr3_nt: TGTGCCAGCAGTTTGGGGACAGGGACCAACGAGCAGTACTTC
v_call: TRBV27
j_call: TRBJ2-7
clone_size: once
d_call: TRBD1

cdr3_aa: CASSVAGRGTDTQYF
cdr3_nt: TGTGCCAGCAGCGTAGCCGGGAGGGGCACAGATACGCAGTATTTT
v_call: TRBV9
j_call: TRBJ2-3
clone_size: NA
d_call: TRBD2

cdr3_aa: CATSLSSIYSGLYNEQFF
cdr3_nt: TGTGCCACCAGCCTATCTTCAATCTATAGCGGATTATACAATGAGCAGTTCTTC
v_call: TRBV15
j_call: TRBJ2-1
clone_size: NA
d_call: NA

cdr3_aa: CASSHRTGDSYGYTF
cdr3_nt: TGTGCCAGCAGCCATCGGACAGGGGATTCCTATGGCTACACCTTC
v_call: TRBV11-2
j_call: TRBJ1-2
clone_size: once
d_call: TRBD1

cdr3_aa: CASRLDRGGQPQHF
cdr3_nt: TGTGCCAGCAGACTAGACAGGGGCGGTCAGCCCCAGCATTTT
v_call: TRBV6-5
j_call: TRBJ1-5
clone_size: NA
d_call: TRBD1

cdr3_aa: CASSELGRNYEQYF
cdr3_nt: TGTGCCAGCAGTGAATTGGGCAGGAACTACGAGCAGTACTTC
v_call: TRBV6-1
j_call: TRBJ2-7
clone_size: NA
d_call: NA

cdr3_aa: CASSLPGTYSPQPQHF
cdr3_nt: TGTGCCAGCAGTTTACCCGGGACCTACTCCCCCCAGCCCCAGCATTTT
v_call: TRBV28
j_call: TRBJ1-5
clone_size: NA
d_call: NA

cdr3_aa: CASSQGLAGGLYNEQFF
cdr3_nt: TGCGCCAGCAGCCAGGGACTAGCGGGAGGGCTCTACAATGAGCAGTTCTTC
v_call: TRBV4-3
j_call: TRBJ2-1
clone_size: NA
d_call: TRBD2

cdr3_aa: CASSEPTSGPDNEQFF
cdr3_nt: TGTGCCAGCAGCGAACCGACTAGCGGTCCTGACAATGAGCAGTTCTTC
v_call: TRBV28
j_call: TRBJ2-1
clone_size: once
d_call: TRBD2

cdr3_aa: CASSQQSRGRGDDYGYTF
cdr3_nt: TGCGCCAGCAGCCAACAATCGAGGGGCAGGGGAGATGACTATGGCTACACCTTC
v_call: TRBV4-3
j_call: TRBJ1-2
clone_size: NA
d_call: NA

cdr3_aa: CASSGGASGRYNEQFF
cdr3_nt: TGTGCCAGCAGCGGAGGGGCTAGCGGTCGCTACAATGAGCAGTTCTTC
v_call: TRBV2
j_call: TRBJ2-1
clone_size: NA
d_call: TRBD2

cdr3_aa: CASSLGRSYGYTF
cdr3_nt: TGTGCCAGCAGCTTAGGGCGGTCGTATGGCTACACCTTC
v_call: TRBV7-9
j_call: TRBJ1-2
clone_size: NA
d_call: NA

cdr3_aa: CASTVAGALTEAFF
cdr3_nt: TGTGCCAGCACGGTAGCGGGGGCGCTCACTGAAGCTTTCTTT
v_call: TRBV6-6
j_call: TRBJ1-1
clone_size: NA
d_call: NA

cdr3_aa: CASSQGSGLTIYGYTF
cdr3_nt: TGCGCCAGCAGCCAAGGGTCAGGGCTGACTATCTATGGCTACACCTTC
v_call: TRBV4-1
j_call: TRBJ1-2
clone_size: once
d_call: NA

cdr3_aa: CASSLTLFSQGNTIYF
cdr3_nt: TGTGCCAGCAGCTTAACCCTCTTTTCACAAGGAAACACCATATATTTT
v_call: TRBV7-2
j_call: TRBJ1-3
clone_size: NA
d_call: NA

cdr3_aa: CASSIIEGGPDTGELFF
cdr3_nt: TGTGCCAGCAGTATTATCGAGGGAGGGCCGGACACCGGGGAGCTGTTTTTT
v_call: TRBV27
j_call: TRBJ2-2
clone_size: NA
d_call: TRBD2

cdr3_aa: CASSPPVGGTGELFF
cdr3_nt: TGTGCCAGCTCACCCCCCGTAGGTGGCACCGGGGAGCTGTTTTTT
v_call: TRBV18
j_call: TRBJ2-2
clone_size: NA
d_call: NA

cdr3_aa: CAISVGGWGSEAFF
cdr3_nt: TGTGCCATCAGTGTTGGAGGGTGGGGCAGCGAAGCTTTCTTT
v_call: TRBV10-3
j_call: TRBJ1-1
clone_size: few
d_call: NA

cdr3_aa: CASDGLAGMYF
cdr3_nt: TGTGCCAGCGATGGACTAGCGGGAATGTATTTT
v_call: TRBV25-1
j_call: TRBJ2-3
clone_size: NA
d_call: TRBD2

cdr3_aa: CACRDNVVGPQHF
cdr3_nt: TGTGCCTGTAGGGACAACGTTGTGGGGCCCCAGCATTTT
v_call: TRBV30
j_call: TRBJ1-5
clone_size: NA
d_call: NA

cdr3_aa: CAYHGQWGPKNIQYF
cdr3_nt: TGTGCCTATCACGGACAGTGGGGACCCAAAAACATTCAGTACTTC
v_call: TRBV30
j_call: TRBJ2-4
clone_size: NA
d_call: NA

cdr3_aa: CASSNTGNYGYTF
cdr3_nt: TGTGCCAGTAGTAACACGGGGAACTATGGCTACACCTTC
v_call: TRBV19
j_call: TRBJ1-2
clone_size: once
d_call: NA

cdr3_aa: CAWRDRGDYGYTF
cdr3_nt: TGTGCCTGGAGGGACAGGGGGGACTATGGCTACACCTTC
v_call: TRBV30
j_call: TRBJ1-2
clone_size: NA
d_call: TRBD1

cdr3_aa: CASSIPFGTGDLGTQYF
cdr3_nt: TGTGCCAGTAGTATCCCCTTTGGGACAGGGGATCTTGGTACGCAGTATTTT
v_call: TRBV19
j_call: TRBJ2-3
clone_size: NA
d_call: TRBD1

cdr3_aa: CASSIRTGYEQYF
cdr3_nt: TGTGCCAGTAGTATCCGGACAGGGTACGAGCAGTACTTC
v_call: TRBV19
j_call: TRBJ2-7
clone_size: NA
d_call: TRBD1

cdr3_aa: CASSPTALWEQFF
cdr3_nt: TGTGCCAGCAGTCCGACCGCCCTGTGGGAGCAGTTCTTC
v_call: TRBV27
j_call: TRBJ2-1
clone_size: NA
d_call: NA

cdr3_aa: CASSLVVSVQGPYNEQFF
cdr3_nt: TGTGCCAGCAGCTTAGTCGTATCTGTACAGGGGCCTTACAATGAGCAGTTCTTC
v_call: TRBV7-2
j_call: TRBJ2-1
clone_size: NA
d_call: TRBD1

cdr3_aa: CAAQGGQETQYF
cdr3_nt: TGTGCCGCACAAGGAGGGCAAGAGACCCAGTACTTC
v_call: TRBV28
j_call: TRBJ2-5
clone_size: NA
d_call: NA

cdr3_aa: CASSASKLVDRDGAFF
cdr3_nt: TGTGCCAGCAGCGCATCGAAACTCGTCGACAGGGATGGCGCTTTCTTT
v_call: TRBV9
j_call: TRBJ1-1
clone_size: NA
d_call: TRBD1

cdr3_aa: CASSLGVFEAFF
cdr3_nt: TGTGCCAGCAGCTTAGGGGTTTTTGAAGCTTTCTTT
v_call: TRBV11-2
j_call: TRBJ1-1
clone_size: once
d_call: NA

cdr3_aa: CASSLGDRVNEQYF
cdr3_nt: TGTGCCAGCAGCTTAGGGGACAGGGTAAATGAGCAGTACTTC
v_call: TRBV11-2
j_call: TRBJ2-7
clone_size: NA
d_call: TRBD1

cdr3_aa: CASNLAGYNEQFF
cdr3_nt: TGTGCCAGTAACCTAGCGGGGTACAATGAGCAGTTCTTC
v_call: TRBV19
j_call: TRBJ2-1
clone_size: NA
d_call: TRBD2

cdr3_aa: CASSSRDRRNYGYTF
cdr3_nt: TGTGCCAGCAGTTCCCGGGACAGGAGAAACTATGGCTACACCTTC
v_call: TRBV27
j_call: TRBJ1-2
clone_size: NA
d_call: TRBD1

cdr3_aa: CASSFNRGFTDTQYF
cdr3_nt: TGTGCCAGCAGCTTTAACAGGGGTTTCACAGATACGCAGTATTTT
v_call: TRBV11-2
j_call: TRBJ2-3
clone_size: NA
d_call: TRBD1

cdr3_aa: CASSSPGQGASGANVLTF
cdr3_nt: TGTGCCAGCAGTTCCCCGGGACAGGGGGCCTCTGGGGCCAACGTCCTGACTTTC
v_call: TRBV11-2
j_call: TRBJ2-6
clone_size: NA
d_call: TRBD1

cdr3_aa: CAIRDSDSSYNEQFF
cdr3_nt: TGTGCCATCAGGGACAGTGATAGCTCCTACAATGAGCAGTTCTTC
v_call: TRBV10-3
j_call: TRBJ2-1
clone_size: NA
d_call: NA

cdr3_aa: CASSDFGTGASSGNTIYF
cdr3_nt: TGTGCCAGCAGTGACTTCGGGACAGGGGCCTCCTCTGGAAACACCATATATTTT
v_call: TRBV25-1
j_call: TRBJ1-3
clone_size: NA
d_call: TRBD1

cdr3_aa: CASSLALGVEQFF
cdr3_nt: TGTGCCAGCAGCTTAGCGCTAGGGGTTGAGCAGTTCTTC
v_call: TRBV7-9
j_call: TRBJ2-1
clone_size: NA
d_call: NA

cdr3_aa: CATGPAGTPYYEQYF
cdr3_nt: TGTGCCACCGGACCCGCCGGGACACCGTATTACGAGCAGTACTTC
v_call: TRBV27
j_call: TRBJ2-7
clone_size: once
d_call: NA

cdr3_aa: CASSVGPPTDTQYF
cdr3_nt: TGTGCCAGCAGCGTAGGCCCCCCCACAGATACGCAGTATTTT
v_call: TRBV9
j_call: TRBJ2-3
clone_size: NA
d_call: NA

cdr3_aa: CASSAGPRDTQYF
cdr3_nt: TGTGCCAGCAGCGCCGGCCCCCGGGATACGCAGTATTTT
v_call: TRBV2
j_call: TRBJ2-3
clone_size: once
d_call: NA

cdr3_aa: CASSPEFRTDTQYF
cdr3_nt: TGTGCCAGCAGCCCCGAGTTCCGTACAGATACGCAGTATTTT
v_call: TRBV7-9
j_call: TRBJ2-3
clone_size: NA
d_call: NA

cdr3_aa: CASSPWGLRNTEAFF
cdr3_nt: TGTGCCAGCAGTCCGTGGGGGCTCAGAAACACTGAAGCTTTCTTT
v_call: TRBV27
j_call: TRBJ1-1
clone_size: NA
d_call: NA

cdr3_aa: CASSSVGGKTEAFF
cdr3_nt: TGTGCCAGCAGTTCAGTAGGGGGTAAAACTGAAGCTTTCTTT
v_call: TRBV28
j_call: TRBJ1-1
clone_size: NA
d_call: NA

cdr3_aa: CASSLATENTEAFF
cdr3_nt: TGTGCCAGCAGCTTAGCTACAGAGAACACTGAAGCTTTCTTT
v_call: TRBV7-2
j_call: TRBJ1-1
clone_size: NA
d_call: NA

cdr3_aa: CASSLGLTTEQFF
cdr3_nt: TGTGCCAGCAGCTTGGGTCTGACTACTGAGCAGTTCTTC
v_call: TRBV13
j_call: TRBJ2-1
clone_size: few
d_call: NA

cdr3_aa: CASSDAANTEAFF
cdr3_nt: TGTGCCAGCAGTGATGCTGCGAACACTGAAGCTTTCTTT
v_call: TRBV6-1
j_call: TRBJ1-1
clone_size: NA
d_call: NA

cdr3_aa: CASSLGAGSYGYTF
cdr3_nt: TGTGCCAGCAGCTTAGGTGCAGGGAGTTATGGCTACACCTTC
v_call: TRBV13
j_call: TRBJ1-2
clone_size: NA
d_call: NA

cdr3_aa: CASSQVGTPANTGELFF
cdr3_nt: TGCGCCAGCAGCCAAGTTGGGACCCCAGCGAACACCGGGGAGCTGTTTTTT
v_call: TRBV4-1
j_call: TRBJ2-2
clone_size: once
d_call: NA

cdr3_aa: CAWSWGLATHEQYF
cdr3_nt: TGTGCCTGGAGTTGGGGACTAGCAACCCACGAGCAGTACTTC
v_call: TRBV30
j_call: TRBJ2-7
clone_size: NA
d_call: TRBD2

cdr3_aa: CAWSPTGANYGYTF
cdr3_nt: TGTGCCTGGAGTCCCACAGGAGCTAACTATGGCTACACCTTC
v_call: TRBV30
j_call: TRBJ1-2
clone_size: NA
d_call: NA

cdr3_aa: CASSPDFPNTGELFF
cdr3_nt: TGTGCCAGTAGTCCAGACTTCCCGAACACCGGGGAGCTGTTTTTT
v_call: TRBV19
j_call: TRBJ2-2
clone_size: NA
d_call: NA

cdr3_aa: CATSRRQGANSPLHF
cdr3_nt: TGTGCCACCAGCAGGCGACAGGGGGCGAATTCACCCCTCCACTTT
v_call: TRBV15
j_call: TRBJ1-6
clone_size: NA
d_call: TRBD1